Listed below are T cell receptor beta chains from one sample, sequenced in a study of blood T cells in healthy people across ages. TCRdb passed the 5' RACE reads through MiXCR, listing each CDR3 protein once. The sample comprises fewer than 1.5 million distinct CDR3 sequences, roughly 45% of which are singletons, and 6.5% to 10% rests with the top ten. The specimen sequenced was blood. These receptors were taken from a woman aged 18-29 years in good health. CDR3s include the opening cysteine and the closing phenylalanine or tryptophan. The D gene is left open where the match is weak. Clone size, where shown, is once, few, many, or a class for clones that have expanded.

>few|TRBV12-3/TRBV12-4|TRBJ2-7|NA
TGTGCCAGCAGTGTCCGTCAGCGCTACGAGCAGTACTTC
CASSVRQRYEQYF
>NA|TRBV7-2|TRBJ1-4|NA
TGTGCCAGCAGCTTATCCAGAAATGAAAAACTGTTTTTT
CASSLSRNEKLFF
>few|TRBV6-1|TRBJ2-1|TRBD1
TGTGCCAGCAGTGGAACCGGGACAGGGGCAGGAAATGAGCAGTTCTTC
CASSGTGTGAGNEQFF
>NA|TRBV12-3/TRBV12-4|TRBJ1-1|NA
TGTGCCAGCAGTTCCCTGCAGGGGTGGACTGAAGCTTTCTTT
CASSSLQGWTEAFF
>NA|TRBV30|TRBJ2-7|TRBD2
TGTGCCTGGAGTGTATATAGCGGGACTTACGAGCAGTACTTC
CAWSVYSGTYEQYF
>few|TRBV20-1|TRBJ1-3|TRBD1
TGCAGTGCTCTCCCCTCCGGCAGGGGGCGAGGAAACACCATATATTTT
CSALPSGRGRGNTIYF
>NA|TRBV6-6|TRBJ2-7|TRBD1
TGTGCCAGCAGTTACCCCGGGACAGGTAAAGACGAGCAGTACTTC
CASSYPGTGKDEQYF
>NA|TRBV4-2|TRBJ2-5|NA
TGTGCCAGCAGCCAAGGATCTAACCAAGAGACCCAGTACTTC
CASSQGSNQETQYF
>NA|TRBV5-1|TRBJ1-1|NA
TGCGCCAGCAGCCTGGCCCCACCTCGCGGGAACACTGAAGCTTTCTTT
CASSLAPPRGNTEAFF
>NA|TRBV15|TRBJ2-5|TRBD1
TGTGCCACCAGCAGAACCGGGACAGAAGAGACCCAGTACTTC
CATSRTGTEETQYF
>NA|TRBV29-1|TRBJ1-1|NA
TGCAGCGTTCCGGGCACCGTGAACACTGAAGCTTTCTTT
CSVPGTVNTEAFF
>NA|TRBV20-1|TRBJ1-1|TRBD1
TGCAGTGCTTCTGGGACAGGGGGCTCGAGGAGGACTGAAGCTTTCTTT
CSASGTGGSRRTEAFF
>NA|TRBV12-3/TRBV12-4|TRBJ2-6|TRBD1
TGTGCCAGCAGTTTAGCAGGGACAGGGAGTTTGGGTGGGGCCAACGTCCTGACTTTC
CASSLAGTGSLGGANVLTF
>few|TRBV20-1|TRBJ2-4|TRBD2
TGCAGTGCAGGGAGGGGCCTAGCCAAAAACATTCAGTACTTC
CSAGRGLAKNIQYF
>NA|TRBV7-8|TRBJ1-2|NA
TGTGCCAGCAGCTTAACCCCCCAGGGAAGATTGGGCTACACCTTC
CASSLTPQGRLGYTF
>NA|TRBV10-3|TRBJ2-2|TRBD1
TGTGCCATCAACAGGGGGACCGGGGAGCTGTTTTTT
CAINRGTGELFF
>NA|TRBV4-1|TRBJ1-5|TRBD1
TGCGCCAGCAGCCAGACTCCGACAGGGTATCAGCAGCCCCAGCATTTT
CASSQTPTGYQQPQHF
>NA|TRBV2|TRBJ2-3|NA
TGTGCCAGCAGCCGACAGCAAGACCGCACAGATACGCAGTATTTT
CASSRQQDRTDTQYF
>once|TRBV10-3|TRBJ2-1|TRBD1
TGTGCCATACAGGGGGCAGATGAGCAGTTCTTC
CAIQGADEQFF
>NA|TRBV9|TRBJ2-3|NA
TGTGCCAGCAGCGTAACAGTCTACTCTAGCACAGATACGCAGTATTTT
CASSVTVYSSTDTQYF
>NA|TRBV9|TRBJ2-5|TRBD2
TGTGCCAGCAGCGTGACTAGCGGGAGCGGTGAGACCCAGTACTTC
CASSVTSGSGETQYF